The T cell receptor beta chain under discussion was sequenced for a study of shared clonotypes between healthy human individuals (dated by TCRdb to 2020 to 2021). For the study in its entirety: A few men and two women, aged 18 to 49 years, made up the cohort. For each donor, three plates each were used for CD4 naive and CD4 memory, two plates were used for CD8 naive, and one plate was used for CD8 memory. The study deeply sequenced blood TCR repertoires of about 5 healthy adults to estimate repertoire size and the extent of clonotype sharing between individuals. To increase sequencing depth and limit assay-specific biases, different laboratories used diverse techniques to prepare libraries and sequence TCR repertoires. Each donor's leukapheresis produced roughly between about 0.8 and 8.9 billion PBMCs. Overall study outcomes, separate from this receptor: Because the study included a small number of donors, the genetic and exposure-history diversity represented was limited. Naive subsets generally had larger estimated clonotype richness than memory subsets did. Sampling was limited to blood, and TCR repertoires in tissue likely differ from TCR repertoires in blood. Rarefaction of sorted-subset datasets indicated incomplete sequencing despite the large sequencing depth. Approximately 4.8% of naive CD4, around 4% of naive CD8, about 2.1% of memory CD4, and about 0.4% of memory CD8 clonotypes were shared across several donors. Pairwise subsampling led to the expectation that sequencing depth would affect the degree of clonotype sharing among donors. Higher generation probabilities were observed for clonotypes shared by all four sorted-subset donors than for non-shared clonotypes.

Healthy HIV-negative adults with no recently reported acute infections or vaccinations were included as donors. All donors were Caucasian adults living in Nashville, Tennessee, USA. CD4+ T cells were enriched by magnetic negative selection; naive cells were then positively selected on CD45RA, and the negative fraction formed the memory subset. Blood was collected by leukapheresis, and PBMCs were isolated by Ficoll-Histopaque density gradient centrifugation and then cryopreserved in liquid nitrogen vapor phase. Analytical flow cytometry was used to check the purity and quantity of each magnetically sorted T cell population. Each sorted fraction had its genomic DNA isolated and then quantified by UV absorbance on a Nanodrop 2000c. Using the deep immunoSEQ assay, multiplex PCR amplified TCR CDR3 regions from genomic DNA. Genomic DNA extracted from each cell subset was distributed evenly over all wells of several immunoSEQ 96-well plates, and each plate served as one replicate. For sorted subsets, about 200 ng genomic DNA, equal to about 30,000 T cell genomes, was loaded into each replicate PCR. Purified libraries were measured with a Qubit 3.0 fluorometer, size-checked on a Bioanalyzer 2100, and measured again with the KAPA Library Quantification kit. Each immunoSEQ 96-well plate was sequenced on its own single-read 150-cycle Illumina NextSeq 550 flow cell. The original pipeline was this. The immunoSEQ output contained only junctional sequences without quality scores, so filtering could not match that applied to full-length reads. To assign V/J genes and CDR3, sequences were annotated against IMGT germline references using PyIR, a Python wrapper for IgBLAST v1.9. Any read was removed if the V/J assignment was weak (E-value above 1e-6), the CDR3 was missing, or the read contained stop codons, out-of-frame junctions, or ambiguous translated residues. V3J clonotypes were defined by identical inferred V gene, J gene, and CDR3 amino acid sequence. To compute the percentage overlap between repertoires, the number of shared unique clonotypes was divided by the size of the smaller repertoire. Three approaches were used to assess repertoire richness: RTK rarefaction, the Chao1 estimator, and Recon v2.1 estimates of unobserved clonotypes. For all TCRbeta clonotypes obtained by the gDNA method from a handful of donors, generation probabilities were computed with OLGA. TCRdb took this table from immuneACCESS and kept in-frame rearrangements with V and J called. Such tables lack part of the clones; where checked against another copy, unresolved V genes explain under half of the gap, and the rest is unexplained. The DNA gave D and trimming, while V, J and clone size come from that table. The sample table shows hundreds of thousands of clones, and 72% are seen once. The top ten constitute less than 2% of the sample.

From a lookup of the germline V gene, CDR1 and CDR2 are MGHRA and YSYEKL. Spanning cysteine to phenylalanine, the CDR3 consists of 15 amino acids. Of all the DNA, just the CDR3 is kept, 45 bases in frame from base 1. Trimming costs V 7 bases and J 2 bases, and their ends lie 14 bases apart. As to this clone: Its binding antigen is unknown. No base qualities exist here, and no much larger clone lies one base off it.

The TCR was taken from a woman aged 25-40 years in good health. Sample: memory CD4+ T cells sorted from blood. The cell subset or site label on this specimen signifies: CD45RA-negative fraction. Recombination connected TRBV4-1 to TRBJ2-2, and possibly TRBD1, on 5 matching bases. In nucleotides, the sequence is TGCGCCAGCATTGGAGACAGTAGTAACACCGGGGAGCTGTTTTTT. Its product reads: CASIGDSSNTGELFF.